The sequence of this TCR beta chain was determined in a study of blood T cell repertoires in COVID-19. Across the study: PBMCs, B-cell-depleted T cells, or T cells were the source of the cDNA or gDNA that made up the material.

V lost 1 base to trimming and J lost 5 bases, with 8 bases between them. The CDR3 contains 13 residues. In the original workflow: For nucleated cells, counts were estimated from reference gene primer amplification. Method: immunoSEQ multiplex PCR; TCRdb's copy keeps in-frame clones and lacks some. D and trimming come from the DNA, and the V and J calls and clone size come from that table. The sample lists 95,000 to 110,000 clones, 85% to 90% occurring once. The sample was peripheral blood. V gene TRBV12-3 or TRBV12-4 combines with J gene TRBJ1-2, with TRBD1 as a possible D gene (5 bases). This clonotype originated in a human donor in a cohort sampled during active COVID-19. CDR3 DNA sequence: TGTGCCAGCAGTTTAGGACAGTCTTATGGCTACACCTTC. Its protein product is CASSLGQSYGYTF.